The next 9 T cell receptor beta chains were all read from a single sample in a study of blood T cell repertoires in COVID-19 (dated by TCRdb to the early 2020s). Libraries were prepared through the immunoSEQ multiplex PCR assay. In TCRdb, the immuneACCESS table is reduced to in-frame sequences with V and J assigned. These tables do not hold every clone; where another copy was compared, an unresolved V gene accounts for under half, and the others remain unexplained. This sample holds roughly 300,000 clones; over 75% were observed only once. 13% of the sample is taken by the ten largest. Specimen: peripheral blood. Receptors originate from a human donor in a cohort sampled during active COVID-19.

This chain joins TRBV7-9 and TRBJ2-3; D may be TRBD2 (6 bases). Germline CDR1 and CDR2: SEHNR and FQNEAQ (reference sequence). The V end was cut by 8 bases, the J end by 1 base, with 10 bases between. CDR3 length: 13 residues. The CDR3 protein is CASLLAGTDTQYF. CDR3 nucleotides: TGTGCCAGCTTACTAGCCGGCACAGATACGCAGTATTTT.

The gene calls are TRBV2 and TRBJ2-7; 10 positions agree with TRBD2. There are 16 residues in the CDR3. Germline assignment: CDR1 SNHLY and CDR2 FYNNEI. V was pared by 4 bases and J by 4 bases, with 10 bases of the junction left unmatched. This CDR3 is CASSGSGTSERYEQYF. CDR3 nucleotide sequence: TGTGCCAGCAGTGGCTCCGGGACTAGCGAACGTTACGAGCAGTACTTC.

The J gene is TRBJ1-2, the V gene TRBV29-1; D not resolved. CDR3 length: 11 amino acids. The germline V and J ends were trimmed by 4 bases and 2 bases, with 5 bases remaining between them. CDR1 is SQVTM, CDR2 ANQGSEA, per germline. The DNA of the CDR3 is TGCAGCGTTGGGGCGAACTATGGCTACACCTTC. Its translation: CSVGANYGYTF.

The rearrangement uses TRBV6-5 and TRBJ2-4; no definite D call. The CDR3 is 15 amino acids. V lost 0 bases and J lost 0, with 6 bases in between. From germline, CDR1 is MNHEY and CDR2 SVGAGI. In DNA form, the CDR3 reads TGTGCCAGCAGTTACTCCTCCCTAGCCAAAAACATTCAGTACTTC. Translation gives CASSYSSLAKNIQYF.

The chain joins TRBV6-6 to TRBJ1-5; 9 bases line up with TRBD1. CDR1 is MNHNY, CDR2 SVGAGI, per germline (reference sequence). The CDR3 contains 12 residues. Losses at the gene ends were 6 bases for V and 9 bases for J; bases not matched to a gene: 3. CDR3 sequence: CASSAGQGPQHF. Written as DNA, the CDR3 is TGTGCCAGCAGCGCGGGACAGGGGCCCCAGCATTTT.

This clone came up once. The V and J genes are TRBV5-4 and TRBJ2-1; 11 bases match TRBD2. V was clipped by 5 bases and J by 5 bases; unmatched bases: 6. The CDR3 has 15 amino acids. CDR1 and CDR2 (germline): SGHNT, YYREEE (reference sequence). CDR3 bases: TGTGCCAGCAGGACCCTAGCGGGAGGTCACAATGAGCAGTTCTTC. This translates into CASRTLAGGHNEQFF.

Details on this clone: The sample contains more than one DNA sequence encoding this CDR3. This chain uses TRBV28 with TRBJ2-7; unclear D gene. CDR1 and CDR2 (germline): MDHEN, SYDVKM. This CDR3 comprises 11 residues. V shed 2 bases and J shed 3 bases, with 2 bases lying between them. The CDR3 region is CASSLLYEQYF. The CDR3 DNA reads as TGTGCCAGCAGTTTACTCTACGAGCAGTACTTC.

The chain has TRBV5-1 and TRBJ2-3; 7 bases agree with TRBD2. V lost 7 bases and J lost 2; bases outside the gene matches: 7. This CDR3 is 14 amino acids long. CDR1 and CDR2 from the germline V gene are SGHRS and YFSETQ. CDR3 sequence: CASAGGLITDTQYF. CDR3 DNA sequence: TGCGCCAGCGCTGGGGGACTAATCACAGATACGCAGTATTTT.

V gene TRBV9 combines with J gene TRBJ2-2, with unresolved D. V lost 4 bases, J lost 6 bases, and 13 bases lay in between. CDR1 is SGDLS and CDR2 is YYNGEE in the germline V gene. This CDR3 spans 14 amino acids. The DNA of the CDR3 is TGTGCCAGCAGCCCAGATCAGGATGCCGGGGAGCTGTTTTTT. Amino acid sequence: CASSPDQDAGELFF. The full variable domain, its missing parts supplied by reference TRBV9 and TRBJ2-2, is DSGVTQTPKHLITATGQRVTLRCSPRSGDLSVYWYQQSLDQGLQFLIQYYNGEERAKGNILERFSAQQFPDLHSELNLSSLELGDSALYFCASSPDQDAGELFFGEGSRLTVL.